Listed below are T cell receptor beta chains from one sample, sequenced in a study of human T cells and chemical hapten exposure. TCRdb reanalysed the RACE reads using MiXCR and keeps one entry per CDR3 protein. The table lists tens of thousands of distinct CDR3 sequences, roughly 10% of them singletons. Sequenced here: whole blood, sampled in connection with sensitization to the hapten diphenylcyclopropenone (DPC). These receptors were obtained from a man between 35 and 55 years old with alopecia areata. Some clones in this sample may be carry-over from other donors' samples. CDR3s leave out the opening cysteine and the closing phenylalanine or tryptophan.

V	J	CDR3
TRBV24-1	TRBJ1-5	ATSDSGVFQPQH
TRBV12-3/TRBV12-4	TRBJ2-1	ASSSGLPPKYNEQF
TRBV24-1	TRBJ1-5	ATSESTGSNQPQH
TRBV7-4	TRBJ1-2	ASSSRRGSDGYT
TRBV9	TRBJ2-7	ASSVRPGLSEQY
TRBV5-1	TRBJ1-4	ASSFRDATNEKLF
TRBV5-1	TRBJ1-5	ASSSGEGLRYNQPQH
TRBV6-1	TRBJ1-1	ASSPTTGANEAF
TRBV6-5	TRBJ2-4	ASSYATGLAKNIQY
TRBV7-3	TRBJ1-1	ASSLNEGTEAF
TRBV4-2	TRBJ1-2	ASSQDAQQGGYGYT
TRBV27	TRBJ2-1	ASSPDFWGNEQF
TRBV27	TRBJ1-5	ASSFAGQGRYQPQH
TRBV6-5	TRBJ1-5	ASSYSNPDRIRPQPQH
TRBV9	TRBJ2-5	ASSVAIQETQY
TRBV6-6	TRBJ2-1	ASSYMGYEQF
TRBV27	TRBJ1-2	ASSFGGRYFYGYT
TRBV7-2	TRBJ2-7	ASSLAWTSGTYEQY
TRBV6-2/TRBV6-3	TRBJ2-3	ASSYAEAPSTDTQY
TRBV29-1	TRBJ2-3	SVPRGQGGVLY
TRBV6-7	TRBJ2-5	ARARMGNFRQETQY
TRBV12-3/TRBV12-4	TRBJ2-1	ASSLPSGMEQF
TRBV29-1	TRBJ2-1	SVGDRNNEQF
TRBV4-3	TRBJ2-2	ASSQTTLLVTGELF
TRBV5-5	TRBJ1-5	ASSHTDQPQH
TRBV29-1	TRBJ2-3	SVERQGKADTQY
TRBV5-1	TRBJ2-1	ASSLVGGGGNEQF